This T cell receptor beta chain was profiled in a study of CD8+CD57+ T cells in acquired aplastic anemia. In the study overall: The mean DNA yield obtained from sorted CD4+ and CD8+ cells came to roughly 3.4 ug.

The table lists this clonotype with a count of one. Profiling of TCR beta VDJ combinations and CDR3 sequences used genomic DNA as template. TCRdb itself ran the reads through MiXCR, one entry per CDR3 protein. The data show roughly 240,000 distinct CDR3 sequences, around half seen once. The authors sequenced patients whose flow cytometry had shown CD8+CD57+ cell expansion. The patients, all of them, had severe acquired aplastic anemia. The CDR3 loop spans 15 amino acids. Germline assignment: CDR1 SGHVS and CDR2 FQNEAQ. Trimming took 7 bases from V and 0 from J, leaving 16 bases between them. The chain has TRBV7-8 and TRBJ2-7, with D perhaps matching TRBD1 (5 bases). The sequencing sample was made of sorted CD4+, CD8+, or CD8+CD57+ T cells (not recorded which) from PBMCs. This sequence was found in a human donor with aplastic anemia. The CDR3 sequence: CASKNSFRVSYEQYF. The CDR3 nucleotides read TGTGCCAGCAAGAATTCATTCAGGGTCTCCTACGAGCAGTACTTC. The full variable domain, with the rest looked up from reference TRBV7-8 and TRBJ2-7, is GAGVSQSPRYKVAKRGQDVALRCDPISGHVSLFWYQQALGQGPEFLTYFQNEAQLDKSGLPSDRFFAERPEGSVSTLKIQRTQQEDSAVYLCASKNSFRVSYEQYFGPGTRLTVT.